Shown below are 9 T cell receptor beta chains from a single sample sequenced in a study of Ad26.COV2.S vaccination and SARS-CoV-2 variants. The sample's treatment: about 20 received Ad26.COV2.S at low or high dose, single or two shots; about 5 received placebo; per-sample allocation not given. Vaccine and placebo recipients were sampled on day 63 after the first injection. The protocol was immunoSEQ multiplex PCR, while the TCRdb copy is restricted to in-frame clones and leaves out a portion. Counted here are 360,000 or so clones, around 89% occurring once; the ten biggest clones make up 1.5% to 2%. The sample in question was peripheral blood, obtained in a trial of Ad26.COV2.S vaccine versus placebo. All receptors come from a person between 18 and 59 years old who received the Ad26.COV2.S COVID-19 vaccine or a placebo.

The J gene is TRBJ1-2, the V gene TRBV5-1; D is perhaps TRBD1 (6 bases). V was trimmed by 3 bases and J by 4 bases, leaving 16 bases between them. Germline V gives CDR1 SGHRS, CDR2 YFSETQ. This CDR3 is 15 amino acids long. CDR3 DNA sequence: TGCGCCAGCAGCTCAGGACAGCCTGGGGTCTATGGCTACACCTTC. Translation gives CASSSGQPGVYGYTF.

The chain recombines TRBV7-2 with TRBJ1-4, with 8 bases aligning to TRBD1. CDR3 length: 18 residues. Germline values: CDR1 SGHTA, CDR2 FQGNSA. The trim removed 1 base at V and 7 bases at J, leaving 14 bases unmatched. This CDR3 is CASSLVTGAGGGGEKLFF. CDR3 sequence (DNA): TGTGCCAGCAGCTTAGTCACAGGGGCAGGGGGCGGTGGTGAAAAACTGTTTTTT.

This chain's CDR3 is CASSLSTGELFF. CDR3 DNA: TGTGCCAGCAGTTTAAGCACCGGGGAGCTGTTTTTT. The rearrangement links TRBV28 to TRBJ2-2, with D unclear. The CDR3 runs to 12 residues. The V end was cut by 2 bases, the J end by 4 bases, with 2 bases between. The germline CDR1 and CDR2 sequences are MDHEN and SYDVKM. The variable domain in full, completed from reference TRBV28 and TRBJ2-2, reads DVKVTQSSRYLVKRTGEKVFLECVQDMDHENMFWYRQDPGLGLRLIYFSYDVKMKEKGDIPEGYSVSREKKERFSLILESASTNQTSMYLCASSLSTGELFFGEGSRLTVL.

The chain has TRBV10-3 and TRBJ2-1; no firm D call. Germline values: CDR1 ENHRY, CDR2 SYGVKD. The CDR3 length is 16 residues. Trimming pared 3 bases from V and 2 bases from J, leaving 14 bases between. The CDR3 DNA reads TGTGCCATCAGTGAATCGATAAGCGAAGCCTACAATGAGCAGTTCTTC. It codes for CAISESISEAYNEQFF.

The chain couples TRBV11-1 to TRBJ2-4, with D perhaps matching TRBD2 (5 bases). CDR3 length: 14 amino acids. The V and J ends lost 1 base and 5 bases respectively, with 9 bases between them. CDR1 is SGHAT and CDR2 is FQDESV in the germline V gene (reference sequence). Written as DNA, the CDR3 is TGTGCCAGCAGCTTAGGATTGAGGGAAAACATTCAGTACTTC. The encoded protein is CASSLGLRENIQYF. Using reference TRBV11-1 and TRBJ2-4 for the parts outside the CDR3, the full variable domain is EAEVAQSPRYKITEKSQAVAFWCDPISGHATLYWYRQILGQGPELLVQFQDESVVDDSQLPKDRFSAERLKGVDSTLKIQPAELGDSAMYLCASSLGLRENIQYFGAGTRLSVL.

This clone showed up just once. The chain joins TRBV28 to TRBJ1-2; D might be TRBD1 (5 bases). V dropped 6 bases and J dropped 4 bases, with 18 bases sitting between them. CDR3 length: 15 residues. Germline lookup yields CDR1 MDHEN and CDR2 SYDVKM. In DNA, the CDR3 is TGTGCCAGCAGGTGGGGCACCGGGCTGGGCTATGGCTACACCTTC. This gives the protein CASRWGTGLGYGYTF.

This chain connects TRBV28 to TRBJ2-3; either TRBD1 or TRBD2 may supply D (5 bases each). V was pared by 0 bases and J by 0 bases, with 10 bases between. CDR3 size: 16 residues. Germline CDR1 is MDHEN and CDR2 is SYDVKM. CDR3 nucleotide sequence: TGTGCCAGCAGTTTATGGGGACGGAGTAGCACAGATACGCAGTATTTT. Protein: CASSLWGRSSTDTQYF.

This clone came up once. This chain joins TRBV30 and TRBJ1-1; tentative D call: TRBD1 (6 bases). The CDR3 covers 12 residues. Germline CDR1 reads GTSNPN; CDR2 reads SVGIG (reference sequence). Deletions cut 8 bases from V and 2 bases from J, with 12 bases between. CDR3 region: CASHRVNTEAFF. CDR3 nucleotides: TGTGCCAGCCACAGGGTCAACACTGAAGCTTTCTTT.

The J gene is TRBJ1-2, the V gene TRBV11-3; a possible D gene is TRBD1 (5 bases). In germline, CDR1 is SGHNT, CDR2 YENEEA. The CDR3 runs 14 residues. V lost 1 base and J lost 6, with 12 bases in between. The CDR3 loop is CASSLGPPGHGYTF. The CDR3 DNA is TGTGCCAGCAGCTTAGGTCCCCCGGGGCATGGCTACACCTTC.